A single sample gave rise to the 22 T cell receptor beta chains below, sequenced in a study of chemoradiotherapy in HPV16-positive cancers. Some clones are missing from TCRdb's copy, which holds only in-frame ones; the method was immunoSEQ multiplex PCR. Among approximately 12,000 clones listed, around three fifths were seen once. This sample was gathered from a patient who underwent chemoradiotherapy. Receptor source: a human donor with HPV-associated anogenital cancer.

The CDR3 spells CASSLEGRDEQYF. The CDR3 DNA follows: TGCGCCAGCAGCTTGGAGGGGAGGGACGAGCAGTACTTC. The gene calls are TRBV5-1 and TRBJ2-7; 7 bases align to TRBD2. The CDR3 loop spans 13 amino acids. J gave up 5 bases and V 0 bases, and 2 bases lay outside the gene matches. Germline V gives CDR1 SGHRS, CDR2 YFSETQ. Looking up the rest from reference TRBV5-1 and TRBJ2-7 gives the full variable domain: KAGVTQTPRYLIKTRGQQVTLSCSPISGHRSVSWYQQTPGQGLQFLFEYFSETQRNKGNFPGRFSGRQFSNSRSEMNVSTLELGDSALYLCASSLEGRDEQYFGPGTRLTVT.

The rearrangement joins TRBV19 to TRBJ1-2; 8 bases align to TRBD1. CDR1 and CDR2 (germline): LNHDA, SQIVND (reference sequence). This CDR3 is built from 13 residues. The V gene end was trimmed by 6 bases and the J gene end by 4 bases; junction bases not matched to a gene: 4. CDR3 amino acids: CASSPGQGYGYTF. CDR3 sequence (DNA): TGTGCCAGTAGCCCAGGACAGGGCTATGGCTACACCTTC. The full variable domain, in which reference TRBV19 and TRBJ1-2 provide the parts outside the CDR3, is DGGITQSPKYLFRKEGQNVTLSCEQNLNHDAMYWYRQDPGQGLRLIYYSQIVNDFQKGDIAEGYSVSREKKESFPLTVTSAQKNPTAFYLCASSPGQGYGYTFGSGTRLTVV.

The genes are TRBV7-2 and TRBJ2-1, with 7 bases identical to TRBD2. CDR3 size: 15 residues. The J segment lost 5 bases and the V segment lost 0 bases, leaving 4 bases of the junction unmatched. CDR1 and CDR2 (germline): SGHTA, FQGNSA. The CDR3, as DNA: TGTGCCAGCAGCTTAGCGGGGAGGGCCAACAATGAGCAGTTCTTC. This translates into CASSLAGRANNEQFF.

This chain uses TRBV5-1 with TRBJ1-1; D gene ambiguous. Deletions cut 1 base from V and 2 bases from J, with 9 bases between. This CDR3 region has 14 residues. Germline CDR1 SGHRS, CDR2 YFSETQ. CDR3 DNA: TGCGCCAGCAGCTTGAGCACGCAAAACACTGAAGCTTTCTTT. Its protein product is CASSLSTQNTEAFF.

The gene calls are TRBV28 and TRBJ1-4; no clear D. The CDR3 has 15 amino acids. With 3 bases removed from V and 5 bases from J, the gap between germline ends came to 13 bases. In germline, CDR1 is MDHEN, CDR2 SYDVKM. The CDR3: CASSFRVGRNEKLFF. CDR3 in DNA: TGTGCCAGCAGTTTTCGGGTAGGCCGGAATGAAAAACTGTTTTTT.

This rearrangement joins TRBV4-1 to TRBJ1-2, with TRBD1 as a possible D gene (6 bases). Trimming shortened V by 3 bases and J by 1 base, and 21 bases separated the two germline ends. CDR3 length: 18 amino acids. Germline-derived CDR1 and CDR2 are MGHRA and YSYEKL. In nucleotides, the CDR3 is TGCGCCAGCAGCCAGGCTGGTAGGCGGGGGGCCGTTAACTATGGCTACACCTTC. This encodes CASSQAGRRGAVNYGYTF.

By proportion, this clone is large (0.1 to 1%). This chain links TRBV2 with TRBJ1-5; maybe TRBD1 (5 bases). The germline V gene encodes CDR1 SNHLY and CDR2 FYNNEI. There are 11 residues in the CDR3. V lost 4 bases to trimming and J lost 16 bases, with 14 bases between them. The CDR3 coding sequence is TGTGCCAGCAGTGGGGGCCGCTCCAGTCATTTT. As protein: CASSGGRSSHF.

The genes are TRBV6-1 and TRBJ2-5; the D call may be TRBD1 or TRBD2 (7 bases each). With 7 bases removed from V and 2 bases from J, the gap between germline ends came to 14 bases. This CDR3 contains 14 residues. Germline loops: CDR1 MNHNS, CDR2 SASEGT. CDR3 amino acids: CASKRGQTQETQYF. CDR3 nucleotides: TGTGCCAGCAAGCGGGGACAGACGCAAGAGACCCAGTACTTC.

In this sample, this clone turned up once. The V gene is TRBV10-3, the J gene TRBJ1-6, with no clear D. Trimming cost V 7 bases and J 0 bases, with 7 bases left between them. CDR1 and CDR2 (germline): ENHRY, SYGVKD. The CDR3 is made up of 14 amino acids. The CDR3 spells CAIKQSSYNSPLHF. CDR3 nucleotides: TGTGCCATCAAGCAGAGCTCCTATAATTCACCCCTCCACTTT.

The gene calls are TRBV2 and TRBJ2-5; 7 bases map to TRBD2. The CDR3 runs 16 residues. With 4 bases clipped from V and 3 bases from J, the junction kept 11 bases outside the gene matches. Germline V lookup: CDR1 SNHLY, CDR2 FYNNEI. CDR3 residues: CASSARFLRGKETQYF. The CDR3 DNA reads as TGTGCCAGCAGTGCTCGATTCTTGCGGGGGAAAGAGACCCAGTACTTC.

This clone has just a few counts. This chain uses TRBV6-4 with TRBJ2-2; D ambiguous. The V end lost 6 bases, the J end lost 1 base, and 15 bases lay between the germline ends. The CDR3 loop spans 16 amino acids. CDR1 is MRHNA and CDR2 is SNTAGT in the germline V gene. The DNA for the CDR3 is TGTGCCAGCAGCGACGGTCGTACGGGGAACACCGGGGAGCTGTTTTTT. This sequence encodes CASSDGRTGNTGELFF.

The chain carries TRBV30 and TRBJ2-7; D call uncertain. Germline loops: CDR1 GTSNPN, CDR2 SVGIG (reference sequence). The CDR3 sequence is 15 residues long. V dropped 0 bases and J dropped 2 bases, with 14 bases sitting between them. The CDR3 nucleotides read TGTGCCTGGAGTGTAGTCCCAAGAGGAACCTACGAGCAGTACTTC. Protein sequence: CAWSVVPRGTYEQYF.

This sequence joins TRBV19 and TRBJ2-7; 7 bases agree with TRBD1. Germline CDR1 is LNHDA and CDR2 is SQIVND (reference sequence). V trimming: 8 bases; J trimming: 6 bases; junction bases outside the gene matches: 10. The CDR3 has 13 residues. The CDR3 region is CASGLQDRREQYF. The DNA of the CDR3 is TGTGCCAGTGGTCTTCAGGACAGGCGCGAGCAGTACTTC.

This chain uses TRBV7-3 with TRBJ2-2; 9 positions agree with TRBD1. J gave up 9 bases and V 1 base, and 15 bases lay outside the gene matches. Germline V gene data show CDR1 as SGHTA and CDR2 as FQGTGA. This CDR3 has 18 amino acids. The CDR3 nucleotides read TGTGCCAGCAGCTTAAAAGGGACAGGGTCTTCGTTAGGGAGGGAGCTGTTTTTT. Translated: CASSLKGTGSSLGRELFF. The full variable domain, its missing parts supplied by reference TRBV7-3 and TRBJ2-2, is GAGVSQTPSNKVTEKGKYVELRCDPISGHTALYWYRQSLGQGPEFLIYFQGTGAADDSGLPNDRFFAVRPEGSVSTLKIQRTERGDSAVYLCASSLKGTGSSLGRELFFGEGSRLTVL.

V gene TRBV5-1 combines with J gene TRBJ2-5, with D maybe TRBD1 (7 bases). This CDR3 has 15 amino acids. CDR1 is SGHRS and CDR2 is YFSETQ in the germline V gene. The ends were cut back, 4 bases at V and 2 bases at J, with 15 bases in the middle. CDR3 nucleotides: TGCGCCAGCAGCATCCAGACAGGGACTCAAGAGACCCAGTACTTC. Translated: CASSIQTGTQETQYF.

The rearrangement joins TRBV15 to TRBJ2-2, with D unclear. The germline gives CDR1 LNHNV, CDR2 YYDKDF (reference sequence). This CDR3 contains 14 residues. V was trimmed by 4 bases and J by 3 bases, leaving 9 bases between them. The CDR3 bases are TGTGCCACCAGCACCCATGGATACACCGGGGAGCTGTTTTTT. Amino acids: CATSTHGYTGELFF.

This clone was observed a few times. CDR3 loop: CASKGGQANEKLFF. The CDR3 bases are TGTGCCAGCAAAGGGGGACAGGCTAATGAAAAACTGTTTTTT. The rearrangement links TRBV6-5 to TRBJ1-4; 8 bases align to TRBD1. The CDR3 has 14 residues. J lost 3 bases, V lost 7 bases, and 4 bases had no gene match. Germline CDR1 reads MNHEY; CDR2 reads SVGAGI.

This chain links TRBV5-1 with TRBJ1-1; 11 nucleotides agree with TRBD1. This CDR3 contains 14 residues. In germline, CDR1 is SGHRS, CDR2 YFSETQ. The V gene end was trimmed by 4 bases and the J gene end by 4 bases; junction bases not matched to a gene: 3. CDR3 sequence (DNA): TGCGCCAGCAGCGAAGGACAGGGGGCCACTGAAGCTTTCTTT. Protein product: CASSEGQGATEAFF.

The chain links TRBV9 to TRBJ1-3; tentatively, D is TRBD1 (5 bases). The V end was cut by 0 bases, the J end by 0 bases, with 10 bases between. There are 16 residues in the CDR3. Germline lookup yields CDR1 SGDLS and CDR2 YYNGEE. This CDR3 reads CASSVEGVFSGNTIYF. CDR3 in DNA: TGTGCCAGCAGCGTAGAAGGGGTCTTCTCTGGAAACACCATATATTTT. The whole variable domain, filled in from reference TRBV9 and TRBJ1-3, reads DSGVTQTPKHLITATGQRVTLRCSPRSGDLSVYWYQQSLDQGLQFLIQYYNGEERAKGNILERFSAQQFPDLHSELNLSSLELGDSALYFCASSVEGVFSGNTIYFGEGSWLTVV.

This chain joins TRBV19 and TRBJ1-1, with D perhaps matching TRBD1 (6 bases). Trimming pared 7 bases from V and 5 bases from J, leaving 20 bases between. This CDR3 is 15 amino acids long. The germline V gene has CDR1 LNHDA and CDR2 SQIVND (reference sequence). The CDR3 sequence: CASNRGGAPGTEAFF. CDR3 DNA: TGTGCCAGTAACCGAGGGGGGGCGCCGGGTACTGAAGCTTTCTTT.

CDR3 residues: CASSLDDEQYF. CDR3 DNA: TGTGCCAGCAGCTTAGATGACGAGCAGTACTTC. The chain is built from TRBV11-3 and TRBJ2-7; no reliable D call. This CDR3 has 11 amino acids. Germline loops: CDR1 SGHNT, CDR2 YENEEA. V lost 0 bases to trimming and J lost 5 bases, with 2 bases between them. The entire variable domain, with the rest obtained from reference TRBV11-3 and TRBJ2-7, is as follows: EAGVVQSPRYKIIEKKQPVAFWCNPISGHNTLYWYLQNLGQGPELLIRYENEEAVDDSQLPKDRFSAERLKGVDSTLKIQPAELGDSAVYLCASSLDDEQYFGPGTRLTVT.

The chain has TRBV27 and TRBJ2-2; possibly TRBD2 for D (7 bases). Trimming took off 6 bases at V and 2 bases at J, with 16 bases between the two ends. The CDR3 is 16 residues long. The germline V gene has CDR1 MNHEY and CDR2 SMNVEV (reference sequence). The CDR3 coding sequence is TGTGCCAGCAGCAAGACCGGGGGGCCCAACACCGGGGAGCTGTTTTTT. It specifies CASSKTGGPNTGELFF.